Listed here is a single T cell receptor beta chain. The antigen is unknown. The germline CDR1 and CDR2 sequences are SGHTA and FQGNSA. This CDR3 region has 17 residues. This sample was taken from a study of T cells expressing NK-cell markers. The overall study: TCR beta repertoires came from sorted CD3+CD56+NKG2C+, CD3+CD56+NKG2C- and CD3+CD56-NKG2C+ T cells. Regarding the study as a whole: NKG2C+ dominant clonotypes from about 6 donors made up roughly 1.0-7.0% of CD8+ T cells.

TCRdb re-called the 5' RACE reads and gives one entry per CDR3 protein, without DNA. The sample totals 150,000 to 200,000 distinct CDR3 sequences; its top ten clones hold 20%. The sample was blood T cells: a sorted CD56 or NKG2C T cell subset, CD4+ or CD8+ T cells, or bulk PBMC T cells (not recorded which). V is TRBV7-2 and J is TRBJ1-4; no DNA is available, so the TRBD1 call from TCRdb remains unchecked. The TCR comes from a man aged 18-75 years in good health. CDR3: CASSRPVRDGSNEKLFF. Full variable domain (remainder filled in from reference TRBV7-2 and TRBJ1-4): GAGVSQSPSNKVTEKGKDVELRCDPISGHTALYWYRQSLGQGLEFLIYFQGNSAPDKSGLPSDRFSAERTGGSVSTLTIQRTQQEDSAVYLCASSRPVRDGSNEKLFFGSGTQLSVL.